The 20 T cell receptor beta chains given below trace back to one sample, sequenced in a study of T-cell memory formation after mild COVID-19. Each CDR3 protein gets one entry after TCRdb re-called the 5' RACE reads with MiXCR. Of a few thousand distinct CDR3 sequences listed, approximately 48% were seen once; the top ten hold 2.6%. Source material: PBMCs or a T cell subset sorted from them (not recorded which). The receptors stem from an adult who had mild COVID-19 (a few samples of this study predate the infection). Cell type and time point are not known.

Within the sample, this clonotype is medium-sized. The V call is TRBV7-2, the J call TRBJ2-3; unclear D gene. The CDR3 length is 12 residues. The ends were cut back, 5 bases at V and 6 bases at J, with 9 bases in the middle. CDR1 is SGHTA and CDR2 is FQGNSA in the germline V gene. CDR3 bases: TGTGCCAGCAGCCCCGGACCCGATACGCAGTATTTT. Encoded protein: CASSPGPDTQYF.

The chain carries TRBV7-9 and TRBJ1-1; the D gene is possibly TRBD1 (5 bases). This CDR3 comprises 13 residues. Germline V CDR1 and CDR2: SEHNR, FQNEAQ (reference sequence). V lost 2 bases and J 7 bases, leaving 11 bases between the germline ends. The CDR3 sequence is CASSLQGIYEAFF. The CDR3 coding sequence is TGTGCCAGCAGCTTACAGGGTATCTATGAAGCTTTCTTT. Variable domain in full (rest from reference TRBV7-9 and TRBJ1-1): DTGVSQNPRHKITKRGQNVTFRCDPISEHNRLYWYRQTLGQGPEFLTYFQNEAQLEKSRLLSDRFSAERPKGSFSTLEIQRTEQGDSAMYLCASSLQGIYEAFFGQGTRLTVV.

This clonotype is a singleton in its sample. The chain's CDR3 is CASTGTGDSYEQYF. For the CDR3, the DNA is TGTGCCAGCACCGGGACAGGGGACTCCTACGAGCAGTACTTC. The rearrangement joins TRBV6-6 to TRBJ2-7; 10 nucleotides align to TRBD1. The CDR3 spans 14 residues. J was trimmed by 0 bases and V by 7 bases; bases with no gene match: 3. CDR1 MNHNY and CDR2 SVGAGI come from the germline V gene (reference sequence).

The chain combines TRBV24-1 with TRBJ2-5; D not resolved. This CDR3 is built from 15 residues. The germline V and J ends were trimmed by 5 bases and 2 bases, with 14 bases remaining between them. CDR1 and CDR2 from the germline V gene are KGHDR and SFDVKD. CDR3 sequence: CATSGLVGLQETQYF. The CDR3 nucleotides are TGTGCCACCAGTGGATTAGTCGGCCTTCAAGAGACCCAGTACTTC.

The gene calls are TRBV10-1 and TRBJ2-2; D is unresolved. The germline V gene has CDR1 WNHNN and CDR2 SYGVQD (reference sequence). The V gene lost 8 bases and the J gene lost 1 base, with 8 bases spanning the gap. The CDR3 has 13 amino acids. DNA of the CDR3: TGCGCCAGCCAAGACTTGAACACCGGGGAGCTGTTTTTT. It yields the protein CASQDLNTGELFF.

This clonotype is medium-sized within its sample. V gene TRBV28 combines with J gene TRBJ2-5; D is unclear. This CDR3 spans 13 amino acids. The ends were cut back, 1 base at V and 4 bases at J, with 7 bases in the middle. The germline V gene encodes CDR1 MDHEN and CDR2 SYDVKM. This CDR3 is CASSLLGRETQYF. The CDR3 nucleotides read TGTGCCAGCAGTTTATTAGGGCGAGAGACCCAGTACTTC.

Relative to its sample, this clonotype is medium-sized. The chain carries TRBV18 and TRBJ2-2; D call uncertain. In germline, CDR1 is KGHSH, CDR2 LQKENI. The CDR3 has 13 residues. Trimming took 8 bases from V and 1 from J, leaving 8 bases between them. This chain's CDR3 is CASGGGNTGELFF. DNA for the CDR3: TGTGCCAGCGGTGGCGGGAACACCGGGGAGCTGTTTTTT.

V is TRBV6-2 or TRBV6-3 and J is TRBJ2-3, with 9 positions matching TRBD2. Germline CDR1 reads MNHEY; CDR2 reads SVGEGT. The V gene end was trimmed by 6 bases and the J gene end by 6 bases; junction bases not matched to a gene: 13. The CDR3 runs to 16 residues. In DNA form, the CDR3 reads TGTGCCAGCAGCCCCCAGAGGCGGGGGGGAGTGGATACGCAGTATTTT. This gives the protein CASSPQRRGGVDTQYF.

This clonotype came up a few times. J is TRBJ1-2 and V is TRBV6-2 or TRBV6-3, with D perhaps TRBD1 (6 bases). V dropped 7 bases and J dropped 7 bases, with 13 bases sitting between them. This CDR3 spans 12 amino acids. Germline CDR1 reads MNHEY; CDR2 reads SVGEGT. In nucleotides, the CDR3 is TGTGCCAGCACCGAACAGGGCGGTGGCTACACCTTC. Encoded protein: CASTEQGGGYTF.

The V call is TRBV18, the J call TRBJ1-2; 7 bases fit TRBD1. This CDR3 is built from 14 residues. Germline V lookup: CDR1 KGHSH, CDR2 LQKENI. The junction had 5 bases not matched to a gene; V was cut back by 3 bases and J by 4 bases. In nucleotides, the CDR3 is TGTGCCAGCTCACCCGAGGGACAGAGCTATGGCTACACCTTC. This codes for CASSPEGQSYGYTF. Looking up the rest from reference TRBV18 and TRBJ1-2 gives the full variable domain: NAGVMQNPRHLVRRRGQEARLRCSPMKGHSHVYWYRQLPEEGLKFMVYLQKENIIDESGMPKERFSAEFPKEGPSILRIQQVVRGDSAAYFCASSPEGQSYGYTFGSGTRLTVV.

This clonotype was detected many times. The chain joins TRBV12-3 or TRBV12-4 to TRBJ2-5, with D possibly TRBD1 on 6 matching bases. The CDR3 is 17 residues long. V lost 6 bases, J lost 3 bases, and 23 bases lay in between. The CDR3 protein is CASSLLGARDGKETQYF. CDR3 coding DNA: TGTGCCAGCAGCCTACTGGGGGCCCGGGACGGCAAAGAGACCCAGTACTTC.

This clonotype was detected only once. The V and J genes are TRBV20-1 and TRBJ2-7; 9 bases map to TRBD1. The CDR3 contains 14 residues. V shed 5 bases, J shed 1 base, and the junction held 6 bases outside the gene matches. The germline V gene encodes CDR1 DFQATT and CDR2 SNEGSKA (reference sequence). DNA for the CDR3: TGCAGTGCTGGTAAAGGACAGGGGTCCTACGAGCAGTACTTC. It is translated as CSAGKGQGSYEQYF.

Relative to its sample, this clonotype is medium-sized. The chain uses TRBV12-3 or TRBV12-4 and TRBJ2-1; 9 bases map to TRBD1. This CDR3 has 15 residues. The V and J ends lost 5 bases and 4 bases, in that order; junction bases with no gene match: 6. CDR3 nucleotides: TGTGCCAGCAGTAGGCCCGGGACAGGGTACAATGAGCAGTTCTTC. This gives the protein CASSRPGTGYNEQFF.

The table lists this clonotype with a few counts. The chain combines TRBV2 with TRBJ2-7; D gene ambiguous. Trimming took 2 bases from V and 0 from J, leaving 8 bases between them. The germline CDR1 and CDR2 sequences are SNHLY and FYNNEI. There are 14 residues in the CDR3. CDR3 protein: CASSERTSSYEQYF. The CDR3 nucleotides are TGTGCCAGCAGTGAACGGACGAGCTCCTACGAGCAGTACTTC.

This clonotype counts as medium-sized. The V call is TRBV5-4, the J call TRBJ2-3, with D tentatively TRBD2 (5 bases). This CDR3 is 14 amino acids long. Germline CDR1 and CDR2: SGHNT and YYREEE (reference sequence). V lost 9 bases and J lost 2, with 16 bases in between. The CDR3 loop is CATALGSSTDTQYF. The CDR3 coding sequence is TGTGCCACCGCACTAGGGTCCTCCACAGATACGCAGTATTTT.

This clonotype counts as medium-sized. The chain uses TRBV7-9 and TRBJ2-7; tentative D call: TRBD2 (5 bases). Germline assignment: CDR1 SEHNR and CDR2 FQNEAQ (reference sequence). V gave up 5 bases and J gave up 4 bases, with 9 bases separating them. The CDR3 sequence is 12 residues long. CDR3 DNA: TGTGCCAGCAGCCAGGACTGGTACGAGCAGTACGTC. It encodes CASSQDWYEQYV.

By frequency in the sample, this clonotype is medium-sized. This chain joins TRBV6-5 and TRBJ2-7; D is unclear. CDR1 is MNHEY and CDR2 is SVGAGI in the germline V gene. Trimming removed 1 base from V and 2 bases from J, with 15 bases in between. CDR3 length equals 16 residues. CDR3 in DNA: TGTGCCAGCAGTTACTTGCCGGGTTCCAGGCCCTACGAGCAGTACTTC. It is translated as CASSYLPGSRPYEQYF.

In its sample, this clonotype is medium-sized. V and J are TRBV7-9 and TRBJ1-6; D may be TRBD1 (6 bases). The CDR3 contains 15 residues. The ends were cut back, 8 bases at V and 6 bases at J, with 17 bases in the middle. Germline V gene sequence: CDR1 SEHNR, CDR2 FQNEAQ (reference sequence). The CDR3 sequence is CASAGQTDFNSPLHF. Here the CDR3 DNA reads TGTGCCAGCGCTGGACAGACGGACTTTAATTCACCCCTCCACTTT.

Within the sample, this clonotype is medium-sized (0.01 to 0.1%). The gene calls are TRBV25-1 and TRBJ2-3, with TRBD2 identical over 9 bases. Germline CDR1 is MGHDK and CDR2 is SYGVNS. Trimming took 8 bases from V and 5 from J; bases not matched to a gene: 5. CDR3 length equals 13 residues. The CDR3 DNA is TGTGCCAGCGGAGCGGGGGGTAGAGATACGCAGTATTTT. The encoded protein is CASGAGGRDTQYF.

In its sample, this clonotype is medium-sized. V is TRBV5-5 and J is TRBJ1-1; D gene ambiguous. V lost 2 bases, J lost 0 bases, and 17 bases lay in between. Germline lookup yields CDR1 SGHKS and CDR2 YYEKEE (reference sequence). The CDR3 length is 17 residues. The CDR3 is CASSLHDRSRMNTEAFF. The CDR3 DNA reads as TGTGCCAGCAGCTTACATGATAGGTCGAGGATGAACACTGAAGCTTTCTTT. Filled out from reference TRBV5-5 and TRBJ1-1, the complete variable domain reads DAGVTQSPTHLIKTRGQQVTLRCSPISGHKSVSWYQQVLGQGPQFIFQYYEKEERGRGNFPDRFSARQFPNYSSELNVNALLLGDSALYLCASSLHDRSRMNTEAFFGQGTRLTVV.